This TCR beta chain originates from a study of blood T cell repertoires in COVID-19. The overall study: Samples representing acute and convalescent COVID-19 were sourced from the United States, Italy and Spain.

Using immunoSEQ multiplex PCR, the repertoire was profiled, and TCRdb retains in-frame clones only, with some absent. Of under 500,000 clones in the sample, roughly nine tenths were seen once. Cohorts were based on clinical histories the participants reported. The sequencing sample was made of PBMCs or T cells enriched from blood (not recorded which). This receptor was taken from a woman under 30 with acute COVID-19.

The CDR3 DNA follows: TGTGCCAGCAGTTCAGAGGCCAGCTCTGGAAACACCATATATTTT. Its translation is CASSSEASSGNTIYF. The genes are TRBV6-5 and TRBJ1-3; no clear D gene. Germline assignment: CDR1 MNHEY and CDR2 SVGAGI. Trimming took off 4 bases at V and 0 bases at J, with 10 bases between the two ends. CDR3 length: 15 residues.